This entry lists 10 T cell receptor beta chains sequenced from one sample in a study of blood T cell repertoires in COVID-19 (dated by TCRdb to the early 2020s). Libraries were made using the immunoSEQ multiplex PCR assay. Entries here come from immuneACCESS through TCRdb and include only in-frame sequences with V and J called. Some clones fail to appear in such tables; in the studies checked, an unresolved V gene covers under half of the shortfall, and the cause of the remainder is unknown. In this sample the table shows 350,000 to 500,000 clones, roughly 90% of which occur a single time. The top ten constitute roughly 0.87% of the sample. Sequencing was carried out using peripheral blood. The receptors originated from a man aged 18 to 30 with COVID-19, enrolled during active disease.

The gene calls are TRBV21-1 and TRBJ2-6; no check of the table's D call, TRBD2, against the DNA was made. TRBV21-1 is reported as a pseudogene. The CDR3 is made up of 14 amino acids. DNA of the CDR3: TGTGCCAGCAACCGACTAGTCGGGGCCAACGTCCTGACTTTC. Translation gives CASNRLVGANVLTF.

The genes are TRBV24-1 and TRBJ2-7; no clear D. The CDR3 length is 13 residues. CDR1 KGHDR and CDR2 SFDVKD come from the germline V gene. Trimming took off 4 bases at V and 8 bases at J, with 14 bases between the two ends. CDR3 sequence reads: CATSDPPVAKQYF. In DNA, the CDR3 is TGTGCCACCAGTGACCCGCCGGTCGCCAAGCAGTACTTC.

The chain recombines TRBV6-4 with TRBJ1-5; tentatively, D is TRBD1 (6 bases). V shed 6 bases and J shed 4 bases, with 13 bases lying between them. Germline V lookup: CDR1 MRHNA, CDR2 SNTAGT. The CDR3 totals 14 residues. The CDR3 nucleotides read TGTGCCAGCAGGTCTGGACAGATTAATCAGCCCCAGCATTTT. This encodes CASRSGQINQPQHF.

V gene TRBV7-9 combines with J gene TRBJ1-1; tentatively, D is TRBD1 (5 bases). V was cut by 3 bases and J by 1 base, with 9 bases left in between. This CDR3 spans 14 amino acids. The V gene's germline CDR1 is SEHNR and CDR2 FQNEAQ (reference sequence). The CDR3 DNA reads TGTGCCAGCAGCTTTGGACAATCGAACACTGAAGCTTTCTTT. This encodes CASSFGQSNTEAFF.

This clone was observed a handful of times. This chain uses TRBV6-6 with TRBJ1-2, with 8 nucleotides matching TRBD1. Germline V gene lookup returns CDR1 MNHNY and CDR2 SVGAGI (reference sequence). With 5 bases clipped from V and 6 bases from J, the junction kept 14 bases outside the gene matches. CDR3 length: 16 residues. CDR3 DNA sequence: TGTGCCAGCAGTCGACAGGGGAAAACGGCATTCCATGGCTACACCTTC. Translating gives CASSRQGKTAFHGYTF.

The rearrangement uses TRBV5-8 and TRBJ1-5; 7 nucleotides align to TRBD1. The junction had 2 bases not matched to a gene; V was cut back by 4 bases and J by 4 bases. Per germline, CDR1 SGHTS and CDR2 YDEGEE. CDR3 length: 13 residues. CDR3 sequence: CASSRDSNQPQHF. CDR3 bases: TGTGCCAGCAGCCGGGACAGTAATCAGCCCCAGCATTTT.

J is TRBJ2-3 and V is TRBV2; 8 bases line up with TRBD2. Germline CDR1 reads SNHLY; CDR2 reads FYNNEI. This CDR3 is built from 13 residues. V gave up 10 bases and J gave up 4 bases; unmatched junction bases: 7. CDR3 residues: CATPGGRADTQYF. CDR3 coding DNA: TGTGCCACCCCGGGGGGGAGGGCAGATACGCAGTATTTT.

J is TRBJ2-7 and V is TRBV29-1; D gene unclear. V lost 4 bases and J 4 bases, leaving 11 bases between the germline ends. Germline CDR1 reads SQVTM; CDR2 reads ANQGSEA. The CDR3 totals 12 residues. The chain's CDR3 is CSVVASKYEQYF. CDR3 sequence (DNA): TGCAGCGTTGTGGCATCGAAGTACGAGCAGTACTTC.

The chain couples TRBV29-1 to TRBJ2-1, with 7 bases fitting TRBD1. Trimming cost V 6 bases and J 7 bases; bases outside gene matches: 9. The germline CDR1 and CDR2 sequences are SQVTM and ANQGSEA. The CDR3 consists of 13 residues. The CDR3 DNA sequence: TGCAGCGTCCCCAGCCAGGGGGATAATGAGCAGTTCTTC. This gives the protein CSVPSQGDNEQFF.

This clone was observed a handful of times. The chain carries TRBV11-2 and TRBJ1-1, with 7 bases identical to TRBD1. The CDR3 is made up of 15 amino acids. Germline loops: CDR1 SGHAT, CDR2 FQNNGV. Unmatched junction bases numbered 2, after V lost 0 bases and J lost 1 base. CDR3 nucleotides: TGTGCCAGCAGCTTAGATGCAGGGGGGAACACTGAAGCTTTCTTT. It is translated as CASSLDAGGNTEAFF.